The 21 T cell receptor beta chains below come from one sample, sequenced in a study of T-cell memory formation after mild COVID-19. Each CDR3 protein gets one entry after TCRdb re-called the 5' RACE reads with MiXCR. The sample has about 190,000 distinct CDR3 sequences, around 25% seen once; the top ten hold over 9.5%. Sequenced input: PBMCs or a T cell subset sorted from them (not recorded which). These TCRs come from an adult woman who had mild COVID-19 (a few samples of this study predate the infection). Cell type and time point are not known.

This clonotype was seen more than once but under ten times. The rearrangement links TRBV25-1 to TRBJ2-7; 7 nucleotides line up with TRBD1. This CDR3 is 12 amino acids long. After removal of 4 bases from V and 7 bases from J, the junction contained 4 bases not matched to a gene. In germline, CDR1 is MGHDK, CDR2 SYGVNS. CDR3 loop: CASSGTGVEQYF. The DNA for the CDR3 is TGTGCCAGCAGTGGAACAGGGGTGGAGCAGTACTTC.

The CDR3 DNA reads TGTGCCAGCAGCTTAGGAACAGGGACCGAGTCCTATAATTCACCCCTCCACTTT. This encodes CASSLGTGTESYNSPLHF. This sequence joins TRBV7-8 and TRBJ1-6; D possibly corresponds to TRBD1 (6 bases). Germline values: CDR1 SGHVS, CDR2 FQNEAQ. The CDR3 contains 18 residues. The germline V and J ends were trimmed by 1 base and 1 base, with 14 bases remaining between them.

In regard to this clonotype: This is likely a read error, given that the CDR3 carries no conserved phenylalanine or tryptophan at its end. The DNA is left out, because the CDR3 cannot be placed on it with certainty; the CDR3 is given as TCRdb lists it. This chain joins TRBV6-6 and TRBJ1-2; the table's D gene call, TRBD1, was not cross checked with the DNA. The CDR3 contains 13 residues when both ends are counted. From germline, CDR1 is MNHNY and CDR2 SVGAGI (reference sequence). The CDR3: CASSGGVGGARDS.

This clonotype was recorded a few times. This chain uses TRBV18 with TRBJ1-1; possible D gene TRBD1, 5 bases. CDR1 is KGHSH, CDR2 LQKENI, per germline. The CDR3 runs 13 residues. The V and J ends lost 6 bases and 6 bases respectively, with 14 bases between them. CDR3 amino acids: CASSWGVEAEAFF. The CDR3 DNA follows: TGTGCCAGCTCCTGGGGGGTTGAGGCTGAAGCTTTCTTT.

In DNA, the CDR3 is TGTGCCAGCAGTTACCGGGAGGGGCAGACAGATACGCAGTATTTT. It encodes CASSYREGQTDTQYF. This chain uses TRBV6-2 or TRBV6-3 with TRBJ2-3, with 8 nucleotides matching TRBD2. The trim removed 2 bases at V and 3 bases at J, leaving 4 bases unmatched. Germline V CDR1 and CDR2: MNHEY, SVGEGT. CDR3 length: 15 amino acids.

This clonotype was counted a few times. The gene calls are TRBV7-9 and TRBJ2-1, with TRBD2 matching 10 bases. Germline trimming cut 3 bases from V and 7 bases from J; bases unmatched to any gene: 6. The CDR3 length is 15 residues. Germline V gives CDR1 SEHNR, CDR2 FQNEAQ (reference sequence). CDR3 DNA: TGTGCCAGCAGCTTGGCTAGCGGGAGAGGGAATGAGCAGTTCTTC. It codes for CASSLASGRGNEQFF.

The rearrangement links TRBV6-4 to TRBJ2-1; 7 bases align to TRBD2. Germline V gene sequence: CDR1 MRHNA, CDR2 SNTAGT. The CDR3 loop spans 13 amino acids. V trimming: 3 bases; J trimming: 7 bases; junction bases outside the gene matches: 3. This CDR3 reads CASSELRGNEQFF. The CDR3 DNA follows: TGTGCCAGCAGTGAGCTGCGGGGGAATGAGCAGTTCTTC.

This clonotype was counted only a few times. The J gene is TRBJ2-1, the V gene TRBV20-1; D not resolved. The CDR3 is 13 amino acids. Germline CDR1 reads DFQATT; CDR2 reads SNEGSKA (reference sequence). Trimming took off 5 bases at V and 2 bases at J, with 10 bases between the two ends. CDR3 region: CSALTPPYNEQFF. Written as DNA, the CDR3 is TGCAGTGCTTTAACCCCGCCCTACAATGAGCAGTTCTTC.

The rearrangement uses TRBV7-3 and TRBJ2-3, with TRBD2 as a possible D gene (7 bases). Germline V CDR1 and CDR2: SGHTA, FQGTGA. Trimming removed 2 bases at V and 6 bases at J, with 12 bases between. The CDR3 has 14 amino acids. This CDR3 is CASSLAGALDTQYF. CDR3 in DNA: TGTGCCAGCAGCTTAGCGGGGGCCCTGGATACGCAGTATTTT.

This sequence joins TRBV7-9 and TRBJ1-1, with a weak D call TRBD1 (5 bases). The CDR3 length is 15 residues. Germline CDR1 is SEHNR and CDR2 is FQNEAQ (reference sequence). V dropped 3 bases and J dropped 4 bases, with 15 bases sitting between them. CDR3 in DNA: TGTGCCAGCAGCTTCGGTAGCGGGGGACGCACTGAAGCTTTCTTT. Its protein product is CASSFGSGGRTEAFF.

This chain uses TRBV14 with TRBJ2-7, with D perhaps matching TRBD1 (6 bases). V was trimmed by 1 base and J by 2 bases, leaving 12 bases between them. CDR3 length: 15 amino acids. CDR1 and CDR2 from the germline V gene are SGHDN and FVKESK. The CDR3: CASSQGGLGTYEQYF. The CDR3 coding sequence is TGTGCCAGCAGCCAAGGGGGGCTAGGCACCTACGAGCAGTACTTC.

This clonotype has only a few counts. The chain carries TRBV7-9 and TRBJ2-3, with D possibly TRBD1 on 6 matching bases. The CDR3 runs to 16 residues. The germline CDR1 and CDR2 sequences are SEHNR and FQNEAQ (reference sequence). V dropped 0 bases and J dropped 4 bases, with 14 bases sitting between them. This CDR3 is CASSLARARGADTQYF. The DNA for the CDR3 is TGTGCCAGCAGCTTAGCGCGCGCCAGGGGCGCAGATACGCAGTATTTT.

V usage is TRBV7-8 and J usage is TRBJ1-4; no definite D call. The germline V gene encodes CDR1 SGHVS and CDR2 FQNEAQ. This CDR3 has 16 residues. Trimming shortened V by 4 bases and J by 4 bases, and 16 bases separated the two germline ends. CDR3 sequence reads: CASSSPEQPYNEKLFF. The CDR3 nucleotides read TGTGCCAGCAGCTCGCCCGAGCAGCCCTATAATGAAAAACTGTTTTTT.

This clonotype was observed a few times. V gene TRBV4-3 combines with J gene TRBJ2-7; TRBD1 aligns across 9 bases. The junction had 6 bases not matched to a gene; V was cut back by 4 bases and J by 5 bases. CDR1 is LGHNA and CDR2 is YSLEER in the germline V gene. The CDR3 is made up of 14 amino acids. CDR3 residues: CASSLGQGRHEQYF. In nucleotides, the CDR3 is TGCGCCAGCAGCCTAGGACAGGGGAGGCACGAGCAGTACTTC.

This sequence joins TRBV6-5 and TRBJ2-1; 13 nucleotides match TRBD2. Germline CDR1 reads MNHEY; CDR2 reads SVGAGI. Trimming at V came to 6 bases and at J to 5 bases, leaving 10 bases not matched to a gene. The CDR3 consists of 17 residues. CDR3 coding DNA: TGTGCCAGCAGGGGGACTAGCGGGATTTTCGCCCACAATGAGCAGTTCTTC. It encodes CASRGTSGIFAHNEQFF.

The chain has TRBV6-5 and TRBJ1-5; D remains unclear. The CDR3 spans 11 residues. The germline CDR1 and CDR2 sequences are MNHEY and SVGAGI. Trimming pared 8 bases from V and 1 base from J, leaving 3 bases between. The CDR3 bases are TGTGCCAGCGGGAGCAATCAGCCCCAGCATTTT. Translation gives CASGSNQPQHF.

This clonotype showed up many times. This chain uses TRBV5-5 with TRBJ2-7; the match to TRBD1 covers 7 bases. Looked up from germline, CDR1 is SGHKS and CDR2 is YYEKEE (reference sequence). The CDR3 extends over 14 amino acids. The V segment lost 2 bases and the J segment 0 bases; nucleotides outside the gene matches: 2. For the CDR3, the DNA is TGTGCCAGCAGCTTCGCAGGGGGCTCCTACGAGCAGTACTTC. Translating gives CASSFAGGSYEQYF.

This clonotype has more than one count but fewer than ten. The chain uses TRBV6-5 and TRBJ2-1; D is possibly TRBD2 (5 bases). This CDR3 contains 14 residues. Trimming took 6 bases from V and 8 from J, leaving 17 bases between them. Per germline, CDR1 MNHEY and CDR2 SVGAGI. The CDR3 loop is CASSPVASSHEQFF. The CDR3 region has the DNA TGTGCCAGCAGCCCCGTGGCTAGCTCCCATGAGCAGTTCTTC.

V usage is TRBV25-1 and J usage is TRBJ1-2, with TRBD1 identical over 12 bases. The ends lost 4 bases at V and 2 bases at J; junction bases unmatched: 2. The CDR3 totals 15 residues. Germline CDR1 MGHDK, CDR2 SYGVNS. CDR3 region: CASSGGQGANYGYTF. DNA of the CDR3: TGTGCCAGCAGTGGGGGACAGGGGGCCAACTATGGCTACACCTTC.

There are a few counts of this clonotype. The rearrangement uses TRBV6-5 and TRBJ2-7; D not resolved. The CDR3 extends over 15 amino acids. Trimming stripped 5 bases from V and 2 bases from J, with 16 bases between. Looked up from germline, CDR1 is MNHEY and CDR2 is SVGAGI. CDR3 coding DNA: TGTGCCAGCAGTCGAGCTATCGTGGGAACCTACGAGCAGTACTTC. Translating gives CASSRAIVGTYEQYF.

CDR3: CASSPTGFYNEQFF. The CDR3 DNA follows: TGTGCCAGCAGTCCGACAGGGTTTTACAATGAGCAGTTCTTC. V and J are TRBV27 and TRBJ2-1; 7 nucleotides line up with TRBD1. The germline V gene encodes CDR1 MNHEY and CDR2 SMNVEV (reference sequence). The CDR3 has 14 residues. With V trimmed by 5 bases and J by 4 bases, 5 bases remained unmatched.